This TCR beta chain stems from a study of shared clonotypes between healthy human individuals. General observations from the study: Sequencing depth was expected to influence donor clonotype sharing. Clonotypes which were not shared had lower generation probabilities than clonotypes that all four donors shared.

Terminally differentiated effector memory CD45RA+ cells were excluded by CCR7 positive selection of CD45RO-negative cells. All of the donors resided in Nashville, Tennessee, and each was a Caucasian adult. Germline V CDR1 and CDR2: LGHNT, FRNRAP. The length of the CDR3 is 18 residues. Trimming removed 5 bases from V and 6 bases from J; junction bases left unmatched: 15. Per the authors' pipeline: Without quality scores, immunoSEQ junctional reads could not be filtered like full-length reads. Libraries were prepared by immunoSEQ multiplex PCR; TCRdb keeps only in-frame clonotypes and omits some of them. The V and J calls and clone size come from that table; D and trimming were worked out from the DNA. The sample shows around 1.9 million clones, roughly 91% of them seen only once. As concerns this clone: Antigen unknown.

The material sequenced was naive CD8+ T cells from PBMCs. This receptor was taken from a man aged 18 to 30 in good health. Some clones in this sample may be carry-over from other donors' samples. This rearrangement joins TRBV12-5 to TRBJ2-1; 11 positions agree with TRBD2. The CDR3 DNA is TGTGCTAGTGGTCTCGTCCCTACGACTAGCGGGGAGACCAATGAGCAGTTCTTC. This gives the protein CASGLVPTTSGETNEQFF.